This TCR beta chain is from a study of blood T cells in healthy people across ages. Background on the study: With template switching, about one barcoded beta molecule was captured per two T cells. Study-level findings and limits: Without sorted subsets, naive and antigen-experienced compartments could not be conclusively compared.

Together with a sample-barcoded 5' primer, a J-beta primer mix was included in a second PCR lasting about 7 to 11 cycles. Every cDNA molecule bore a tag from a template-switch adaptor containing 12 random nucleotides. TCRdb called the 5' RACE reads again in MiXCR, with one record for every CDR3 protein. The table has fewer than 1,000,000 distinct CDR3 sequences, around 45% seen once; the top ten hold 15% to 20%. In regard to this clonotype: Antigen specificity is unknown.

The authors extracted at least 5.5 micrograms of total RNA per sample. The TCR comes from a man older than 75 in good health. The specimen was blood.

The DNA for the CDR3 is TGTGCCAGCAGCTTAGCGGACGCCCCTAATGAAAAACTGTTTTTT. Its translation: CASSLADAPNEKLFF. The chain employs TRBV7-8 and TRBJ1-4; D gene ambiguous. CDR3 size: 15 residues. The V end lost 0 bases, the J end lost 3 bases, and 8 bases lay between the germline ends. Germline lookup yields CDR1 SGHVS and CDR2 FQNEAQ.